One sample yielded the 24 T cell receptor beta chains listed below, sequenced in a study of blood T cell repertoires in COVID-19. This table comes from immunoSEQ multiplex PCR, and its TCRdb copy is limited to in-frame clones, with some not included. Of 150,000 or so clones in the sample, roughly nine tenths were seen once. Sequenced sample: peripheral blood. Receptors originate from a man between 18 and 35 years old with acute or convalescent COVID-19.

The chain uses TRBV6-1 and TRBJ1-3, with a possible D match to TRBD1 (5 bases). Germline lookup yields CDR1 MNHNS and CDR2 SASEGT. The CDR3 contains 16 residues. V lost 3 bases to trimming and J lost 4 bases, with 16 bases between them. The CDR3 sequence is CASSESRGTWGNTIYF. CDR3 sequence (DNA): TGTGCCAGCAGTGAGTCTCGGGGGACGTGGGGAAACACCATATATTTT.

The chain has TRBV4-2 and TRBJ2-3, with 10 nucleotides matching TRBD2. This CDR3 has 17 amino acids. Germline CDR1 LGHNA, CDR2 YNFKEQ. V was pared by 0 bases and J by 6 bases, with 9 bases of the junction left unmatched. DNA for the CDR3: TGTGCCAGCAGCCAAGATATCGAGTCTAGCGGGGGTGATACGCAGTATTTT. Its translation is CASSQDIESSGGDTQYF.

V and J are TRBV9 and TRBJ2-3, with 13 bases identical to TRBD2. The germline V gene has CDR1 SGDLS and CDR2 YYNGEE. V trimming: 4 bases; J trimming: 6 bases; junction bases outside the gene matches: 8. The CDR3 consists of 16 residues. CDR3 loop: CASSPGTSGDRDTQYF. In nucleotides, the CDR3 is TGTGCCAGCAGCCCCGGGACTAGCGGGGATAGGGATACGCAGTATTTT.

The chain couples TRBV4-2 to TRBJ1-4; 9 nucleotides line up with TRBD1. Losses at the gene ends were 1 base for V and 6 bases for J; bases not matched to a gene: 3. The CDR3 contains 15 residues. The germline gives CDR1 LGHNA, CDR2 YNFKEQ. The CDR3 DNA reads TGTGCCAGCAGCCAAGCCAGGACAGGGGATGAAAAACTGTTTTTT. This codes for CASSQARTGDEKLFF.

The rearrangement uses TRBV7-9 and TRBJ2-3; TRBD2 matches 9 bases. The CDR3 runs 15 residues. CDR1 is SEHNR, CDR2 FQNEAQ, per germline (reference sequence). With V trimmed by 1 base and J by 1 base, 0 bases remained unmatched. The CDR3 here is CASSLGLAGTDTQYF. CDR3 DNA: TGTGCCAGCAGCTTAGGACTAGCGGGCACAGATACGCAGTATTTT. The complete variable domain, with remaining parts taken from reference TRBV7-9 and TRBJ2-3, reads DTGVSQNPRHKITKRGQNVTFRCDPISEHNRLYWYRQTLGQGPEFLTYFQNEAQLEKSRLLSDRFSAERPKGSFSTLEIQRTEQGDSAMYLCASSLGLAGTDTQYFGPGTRLTVL.

V usage is TRBV4-2 and J usage is TRBJ2-7, with D maybe TRBD2 (6 bases). The length of the CDR3 is 16 residues. V lost 4 bases to trimming and J lost 2 bases, with 18 bases between them. Per the germline V gene, CDR1 is LGHNA and CDR2 is YNFKEQ. CDR3 amino acids: CASSLESSAMTYEQYF. The CDR3 DNA sequence: TGTGCCAGCAGCCTAGAATCTAGCGCAATGACCTACGAGCAGTACTTC.

The genes are TRBV9 and TRBJ2-1; 14 bases agree with TRBD2. The CDR3 spans 17 residues. The germline V gene has CDR1 SGDLS and CDR2 YYNGEE. The trim removed 3 bases at V and 5 bases at J, leaving 7 bases unmatched. The CDR3 spells CASSARRGLAGDNEQFF. The DNA of the CDR3 is TGTGCCAGCAGCGCGCGAAGGGGACTAGCGGGGGACAATGAGCAGTTCTTC. The complete variable domain, with remaining parts taken from reference TRBV9 and TRBJ2-1, reads DSGVTQTPKHLITATGQRVTLRCSPRSGDLSVYWYQQSLDQGLQFLIQYYNGEERAKGNILERFSAQQFPDLHSELNLSSLELGDSALYFCASSARRGLAGDNEQFFGPGTRLTVL.

This clone has more than one count but fewer than ten. The gene calls are TRBV6-5 and TRBJ1-2; possibly TRBD1 for D (5 bases). The CDR3 length is 15 residues. Germline lookup yields CDR1 MNHEY and CDR2 SVGAGI. Trimming removed 6 bases at V and 2 bases at J, with 16 bases between. CDR3 in DNA: TGTGCCAGCAGCACGAGGCAGGGATTGAACTATGGCTACACCTTC. Residues: CASSTRQGLNYGYTF.

The genes are TRBV9 and TRBJ2-2; 7 nucleotides line up with TRBD1. CDR1 is SGDLS and CDR2 is YYNGEE in the germline V gene. The V segment lost 3 bases and the J segment 4 bases; nucleotides outside the gene matches: 6. There are 15 residues in the CDR3. CDR3 amino acids: CASSAPTGVTGELFF. The DNA for the CDR3 is TGTGCCAGCAGCGCCCCTACAGGGGTCACCGGGGAGCTGTTTTTT. The full variable domain, its missing parts supplied by reference TRBV9 and TRBJ2-2, is DSGVTQTPKHLITATGQRVTLRCSPRSGDLSVYWYQQSLDQGLQFLIQYYNGEERAKGNILERFSAQQFPDLHSELNLSSLELGDSALYFCASSAPTGVTGELFFGEGSRLTVL.

This clone was recorded once. The chain employs TRBV6-5 and TRBJ2-1; D remains ambiguous. This CDR3 has 13 residues. CDR1 is MNHEY and CDR2 is SVGAGI in the germline V gene. V was clipped by 6 bases and J by 1 base, with 7 bases between them. In DNA form, the CDR3 reads TGTGCCAGCAGCCTTAGTTCCTACAATGAGCAGTTCTTC. Residues: CASSLSSYNEQFF.

The chain joins TRBV25-1 to TRBJ1-2, with 8 nucleotides matching TRBD1. The CDR3 consists of 14 residues. The trim removed 5 bases at V and 4 bases at J, leaving 6 bases unmatched. The germline CDR1 and CDR2 sequences are MGHDK and SYGVNS. The chain's CDR3 is CASSRQGIGYGYTF. Written as DNA, the CDR3 is TGTGCCAGCAGTAGACAGGGGATCGGCTATGGCTACACCTTC.

The chain joins TRBV7-3 to TRBJ2-3, with D perhaps matching TRBD2 (6 bases). Trimming took 4 bases from V and 3 from J, leaving 11 bases between them. The V gene's germline CDR1 is SGHTA and CDR2 FQGTGA. This CDR3 comprises 14 residues. DNA for the CDR3: TGTGCCAGCAGCTCGGGACTTGGGACAGATACGCAGTATTTT. The encoded protein is CASSSGLGTDTQYF. Full variable domain (outside the CDR3, taken from reference TRBV7-3 and TRBJ2-3): GAGVSQTPSNKVTEKGKYVELRCDPISGHTALYWYRQSLGQGPEFLIYFQGTGAADDSGLPNDRFFAVRPEGSVSTLKIQRTERGDSAVYLCASSSGLGTDTQYFGPGTRLTVL.

The chain combines TRBV3-1 (or the pseudogene TRBV3-2) with TRBJ2-6; D remains unclear. This CDR3 is 16 amino acids long. Trimming stripped 0 bases from V and 0 bases from J, with 6 bases between. Germline-derived CDR1 and CDR2 are LGHDT and YNNKEL (reference sequence). The CDR3 protein is CASSQEHGSGANVLTF. In DNA form, the CDR3 reads TGTGCCAGCAGCCAAGAGCACGGCTCTGGGGCCAACGTCCTGACTTTC.

The chain carries TRBV14 and TRBJ2-3, with 7 bases identical to TRBD1. V lost 1 base, J lost 8 bases, and 6 bases stayed unmatched. CDR1 and CDR2 from the germline V gene are SGHDN and FVKESK. This CDR3 region has 14 residues. CDR3 loop: CASSQGWDRGTQYF. The CDR3 DNA is TGTGCCAGCAGCCAAGGGTGGGACAGAGGTACGCAGTATTTT.

This chain joins TRBV25-1 and TRBJ1-1, with D tentatively TRBD1 (5 bases). The CDR3 extends over 15 amino acids. Trimming removed 2 bases at V and 9 bases at J, with 19 bases between. Per the germline V gene, CDR1 is MGHDK and CDR2 is SYGVNS. The CDR3 coding sequence is TGTGCCAGCAGTGAACTTTCCGGAGGGGAGGGAAAAGCTTTCTTT. Protein: CASSELSGGEGKAFF.

A few counts support this clone. This chain joins TRBV5-6 and TRBJ1-3; D remains unclear. The CDR3 is 14 amino acids. Germline CDR1 is SGHDT and CDR2 is YYEEEE. The V and J ends lost 2 bases and 0 bases respectively, with 6 bases between them. The CDR3 DNA reads as TGTGCCAGCAGCTTTCTGAGCTCTGGAAACACCATATATTTT. Encoded protein: CASSFLSSGNTIYF.

V usage is TRBV30 and J usage is TRBJ2-1; 7 positions match TRBD1. This CDR3 is 15 amino acids long. V gave up 5 bases and J gave up 4 bases; unmatched junction bases: 11. The V gene's germline CDR1 is GTSNPN and CDR2 SVGIG (reference sequence). CDR3 sequence: CAWARDRVIYNEQFF. The CDR3, as DNA: TGTGCCTGGGCCCGCGACAGGGTGATTTACAATGAGCAGTTCTTC.

V gene TRBV9 combines with J gene TRBJ1-3; no clear D. This CDR3 contains 12 residues. From germline, CDR1 is SGDLS and CDR2 YYNGEE. The germline V and J ends were trimmed by 0 bases and 15 bases, with 13 bases remaining between them. CDR3 sequence (DNA): TGTGCCAGCAGCGTAGATGGGGAGGCCCGATATTTT. This sequence encodes CASSVDGEARYF.

The rearrangement joins TRBV24-1 to TRBJ1-2; D not resolved. Trimming removed 1 base from V and 1 base from J, with 6 bases in between. The CDR3 spans 14 residues. The germline V gene has CDR1 KGHDR and CDR2 SFDVKD. This chain's CDR3 is CATSDFQVNYGYTF. The CDR3, as DNA: TGTGCCACCAGTGATTTTCAGGTTAACTATGGCTACACCTTC.

The chain recombines TRBV5-1 with TRBJ1-3, with a possible D match to TRBD1 (5 bases). Per the germline V gene, CDR1 is SGHRS and CDR2 is YFSETQ. CDR3 size: 20 residues. Trimming removed 4 bases from V and 2 bases from J, with 28 bases in between. For the CDR3, the DNA is TGCGCCAGCAGCCCGACCACAATTAAGGGGAGGCTAGGTACTGGAAACACCATATATTTT. Amino acids: CASSPTTIKGRLGTGNTIYF.

This clone has a handful of counts. The chain employs TRBV9 and TRBJ1-4; 9 bases line up with TRBD1. The CDR3 totals 15 residues. The trim removed 3 bases at V and 8 bases at J, leaving 8 bases unmatched. Germline assignment: CDR1 SGDLS and CDR2 YYNGEE. In DNA, the CDR3 is TGTGCCAGCAGCGATCACAGGGGGCTAGAGGAAAAACTGTTTTTT. Amino acid sequence: CASSDHRGLEEKLFF.

The chain employs TRBV9 and TRBJ2-2; D gene unclear. The ends were cut back, 3 bases at V and 10 bases at J, with 13 bases in the middle. There are 13 residues in the CDR3. From germline, CDR1 is SGDLS and CDR2 YYNGEE. In DNA, the CDR3 is TGTGCCAGCAGCGGCGGCAGAAATGAGGAGCTGTTTTTT. This encodes CASSGGRNEELFF.

This clone was detected only once. V gene TRBV7-9 combines with J gene TRBJ1-2; possible D gene TRBD1, 5 bases. CDR3 size: 13 residues. V was trimmed by 5 bases and J by 5 bases, leaving 12 bases between them. CDR1 and CDR2 from the germline V gene are SEHNR and FQNEAQ (reference sequence). In DNA, the CDR3 is TGTGCCAGCAGCGCGACAGCTATTTATGGCTACACCTTC. It codes for CASSATAIYGYTF.

J is TRBJ2-1 and V is TRBV27; D not resolved. CDR1 and CDR2 (germline): MNHEY, SMNVEV (reference sequence). The V end was cut by 6 bases, the J end by 3 bases, with 18 bases between. This CDR3 comprises 16 residues. The DNA of the CDR3 is TGTGCCAGCAGCGCTCCGCGGTTTGGCAGCTACAATGAGCAGTTCTTC. It specifies CASSAPRFGSYNEQFF.